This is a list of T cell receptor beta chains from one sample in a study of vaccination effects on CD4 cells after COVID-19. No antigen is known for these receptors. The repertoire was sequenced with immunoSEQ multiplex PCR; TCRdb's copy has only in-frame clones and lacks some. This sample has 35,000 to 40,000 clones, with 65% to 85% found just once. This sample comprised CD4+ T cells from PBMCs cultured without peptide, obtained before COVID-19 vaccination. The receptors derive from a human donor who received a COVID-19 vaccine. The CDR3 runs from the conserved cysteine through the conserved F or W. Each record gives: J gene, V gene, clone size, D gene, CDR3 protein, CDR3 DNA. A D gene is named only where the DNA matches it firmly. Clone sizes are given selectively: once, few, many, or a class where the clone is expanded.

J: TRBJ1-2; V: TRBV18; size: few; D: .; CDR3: CASSATTKNYGYTF; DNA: TGTGCCAGCTCAGCTACAACGAAGAACTATGGCTACACCTTC
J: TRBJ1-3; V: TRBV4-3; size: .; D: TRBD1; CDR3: CASSPGQGYSDTIYF; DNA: TGCGCCAGCAGCCCTGGACAGGGTTACTCGGACACCATATATTTT
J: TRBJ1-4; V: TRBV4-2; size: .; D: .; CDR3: CASSQGGAGEKLFF; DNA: TGTGCCAGCAGCCAAGGGGGGGCTGGAGAAAAACTGTTTTTT
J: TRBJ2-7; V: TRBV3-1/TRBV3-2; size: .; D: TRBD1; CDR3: CASSPYRGLGEQYF; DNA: TGTGCCAGCAGCCCGTACAGGGGGCTGGGAGAGCAGTACTTC
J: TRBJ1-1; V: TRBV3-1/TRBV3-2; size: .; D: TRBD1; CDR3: CASTRGDRERAFF; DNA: TGTGCCAGCACTAGGGGGGACAGGGAGAGAGCTTTCTTT
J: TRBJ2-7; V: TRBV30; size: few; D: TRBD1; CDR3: CAWRPKVQGAREQYF; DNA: TGTGCCTGGAGACCGAAGGTGCAGGGGGCGAGAGAGCAGTACTTC
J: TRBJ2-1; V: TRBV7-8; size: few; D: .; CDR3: CASSSRTGSYNEQFF; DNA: TGTGCCAGCAGCTCGCGAACGGGCTCCTACAATGAGCAGTTCTTC
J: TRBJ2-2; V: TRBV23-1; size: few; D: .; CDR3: CASSLEVHTGELFF; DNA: TGCGCCAGCAGTCTTGAGGTGCACACCGGGGAGCTGTTTTTT
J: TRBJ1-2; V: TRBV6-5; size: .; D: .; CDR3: CASSPRHHNDYGYTF; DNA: TGTGCCAGCAGTCCCCGTCATCACAACGACTATGGCTACACCTTC
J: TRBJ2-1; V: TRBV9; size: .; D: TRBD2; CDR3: CASQPSGTKYNEQFF; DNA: TGTGCCAGCCAGCCTAGCGGGACGAAGTACAATGAGCAGTTCTTC
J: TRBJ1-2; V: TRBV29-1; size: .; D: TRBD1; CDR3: CSAYRGDYGYTF; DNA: TGCAGCGCTTACAGGGGGGACTATGGCTACACCTTC
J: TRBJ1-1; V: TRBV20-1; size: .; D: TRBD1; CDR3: CSAPDREAFF; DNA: TGCAGTGCTCCGGACAGGGAGGCTTTCTTT